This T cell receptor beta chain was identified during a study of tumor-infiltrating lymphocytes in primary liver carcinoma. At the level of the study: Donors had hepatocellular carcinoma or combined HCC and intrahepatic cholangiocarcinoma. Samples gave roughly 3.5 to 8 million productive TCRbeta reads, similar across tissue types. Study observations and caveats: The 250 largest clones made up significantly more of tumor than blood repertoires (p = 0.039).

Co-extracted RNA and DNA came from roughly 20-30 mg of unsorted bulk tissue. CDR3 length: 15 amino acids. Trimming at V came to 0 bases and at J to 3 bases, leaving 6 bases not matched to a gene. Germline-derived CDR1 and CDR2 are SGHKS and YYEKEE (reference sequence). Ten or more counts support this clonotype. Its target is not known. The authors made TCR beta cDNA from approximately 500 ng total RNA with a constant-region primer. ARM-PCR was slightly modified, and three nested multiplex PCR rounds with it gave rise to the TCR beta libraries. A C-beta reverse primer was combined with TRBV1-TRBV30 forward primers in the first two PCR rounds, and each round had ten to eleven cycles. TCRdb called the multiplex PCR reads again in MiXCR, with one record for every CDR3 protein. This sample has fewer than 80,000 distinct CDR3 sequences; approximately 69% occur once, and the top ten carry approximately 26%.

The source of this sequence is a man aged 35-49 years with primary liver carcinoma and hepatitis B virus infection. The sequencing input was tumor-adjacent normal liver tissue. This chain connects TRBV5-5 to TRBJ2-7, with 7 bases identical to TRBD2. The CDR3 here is CASSLAGTTYYEQYF. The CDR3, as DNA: TGTGCCAGCAGCTTGGCCGGGACTACATACTACGAGCAGTACTTC.